This T cell receptor (beta chain) was obtained from a study of PD-1 blockade in classical Hodgkin lymphoma. Broader study findings: Baseline TCR diversity was reportedly lower in newly diagnosed patients than healthy donors. Newly diagnosed patients had diversity similar to the baseline diversity of complete responders.

Each patient's relapse followed autologous stem cell transplantation, and brentuximab vedotin exposure varied. In this sample, this clone is medium-sized. What it binds is not known. The CDR3 runs 14 residues. Trimming took 3 bases from V and 2 from J, leaving 10 bases between them. Germline assignment: CDR1 SGDLS and CDR2 YYNGEE. Profiling relied on immunoSEQ multiplex PCR, and the TCRdb table lists in-frame clones only, not all of them. The sample contains approximately 57,000 clones, 80% to 95% of which appear only once. The starting material was peripheral blood mononuclear cells (PBMCs), obtained before the second cycle of nivolumab. The TCR comes from a human donor with classical Hodgkin lymphoma. V gene TRBV9 combines with J gene TRBJ2-3; TRBD2 is a possible D gene (6 bases). CDR3 in DNA: TGTGCCAGCAGCGATGGACTACCCACAGATACGCAGTATTTT. It translates to CASSDGLPTDTQYF.